The clone carrying this T cell receptor (beta chain) was seen at least ten times. Its target is unknown. V was trimmed by 6 bases and J by 10 bases, leaving 12 bases between them. The CDR3 contains 11 residues. None of the included patients had other autoimmune diseases, uncontrolled infections, pregnancy or lactation, as these led to exclusion. Serum thyroxine and TRAb, along with clinical symptoms, thyroid ultrasound and orbital computed tomography, were what diagnosis relied on. Amplifying from RNA transcripts, the study obtained TCR beta CDR3 regions. RT-PCR in the first round used HTBI primers; a second-round multiplex PCR followed. From the multiplex PCR reads, TCRdb called clonotypes with MiXCR, one entry per CDR3 protein. The repertoire includes 600,000 to 700,000 distinct CDR3 sequences, about 40% of them detected once, and over 2.5% sits in the top ten. The entry originates in a study of Graves' ophthalmopathy and Graves' hyperthyroidism. Study results and caveats: Most expanded thyroid clonotypes above 0.001 frequency also appeared in blood.

V gene TRBV12-3 or TRBV12-4 combines with J gene TRBJ1-1; D is perhaps TRBD1 (5 bases). The TCR was taken from an adult man with Graves' ophthalmopathy. The sequenced sample was peripheral blood. The CDR3 sequence: CASRSGTRAFF. The CDR3 DNA reads TGTGCCAGCAGGTCCGGGACCAGAGCTTTCTTT.